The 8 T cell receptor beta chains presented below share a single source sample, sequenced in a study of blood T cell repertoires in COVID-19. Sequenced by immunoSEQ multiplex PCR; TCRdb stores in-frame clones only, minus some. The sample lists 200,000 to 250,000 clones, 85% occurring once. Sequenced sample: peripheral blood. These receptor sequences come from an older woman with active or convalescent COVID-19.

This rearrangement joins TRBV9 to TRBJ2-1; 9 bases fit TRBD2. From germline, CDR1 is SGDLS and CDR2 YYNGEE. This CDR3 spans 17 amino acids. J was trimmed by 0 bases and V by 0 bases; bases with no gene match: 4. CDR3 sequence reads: CASSVGAGGASYNEQFF. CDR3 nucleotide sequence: TGTGCCAGCAGCGTAGGAGCGGGAGGTGCCTCCTACAATGAGCAGTTCTTC. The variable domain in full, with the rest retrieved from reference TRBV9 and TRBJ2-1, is DSGVTQTPKHLITATGQRVTLRCSPRSGDLSVYWYQQSLDQGLQFLIQYYNGEERAKGNILERFSAQQFPDLHSELNLSSLELGDSALYFCASSVGAGGASYNEQFFGPGTRLTVL.

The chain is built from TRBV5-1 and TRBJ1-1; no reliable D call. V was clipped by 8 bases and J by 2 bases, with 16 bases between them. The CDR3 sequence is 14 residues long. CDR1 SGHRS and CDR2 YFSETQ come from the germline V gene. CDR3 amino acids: CASSVSRFNTEAFF. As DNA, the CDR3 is TGCGCCAGTAGTGTTTCCAGGTTTAACACTGAAGCTTTCTTT.

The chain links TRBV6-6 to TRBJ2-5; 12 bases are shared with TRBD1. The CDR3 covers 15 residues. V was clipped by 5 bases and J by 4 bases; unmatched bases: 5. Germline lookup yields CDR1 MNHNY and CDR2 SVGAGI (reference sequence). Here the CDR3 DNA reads TGTGCCAGCAGTGGGACAGGGGGCCTACGAGAGACCCAGTACTTC. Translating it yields CASSGTGGLRETQYF.

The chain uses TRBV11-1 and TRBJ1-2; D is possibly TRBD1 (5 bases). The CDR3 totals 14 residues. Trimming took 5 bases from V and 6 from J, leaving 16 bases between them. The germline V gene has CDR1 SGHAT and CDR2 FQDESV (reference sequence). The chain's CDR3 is CASSEAGGFNGYTF. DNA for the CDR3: TGTGCCAGCAGCGAAGCCGGGGGATTCAATGGCTACACCTTC.

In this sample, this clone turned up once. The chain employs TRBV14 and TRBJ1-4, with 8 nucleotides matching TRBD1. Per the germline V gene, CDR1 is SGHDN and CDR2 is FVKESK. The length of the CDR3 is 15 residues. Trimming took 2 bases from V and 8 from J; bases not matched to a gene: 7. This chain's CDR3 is CASSQPGGLREKLFF. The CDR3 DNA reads TGTGCCAGCAGCCAACCAGGGGGCCTGCGGGAAAAACTGTTTTTT. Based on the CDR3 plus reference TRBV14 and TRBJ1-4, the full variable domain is EAGVTQFPSHSVIEKGQTVTLRCDPISGHDNLYWYRRVMGKEIKFLLHFVKESKQDESGMPNNRFLAERTGGTYSTLKVQPAELEDSGVYFCASSQPGGLREKLFFGSGTQLSVL.

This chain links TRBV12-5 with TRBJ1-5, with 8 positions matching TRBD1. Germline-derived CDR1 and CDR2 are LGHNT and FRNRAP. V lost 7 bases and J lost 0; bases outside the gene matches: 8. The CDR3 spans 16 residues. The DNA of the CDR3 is TGTGCTAGTGCCCCTACAGGGGGGATTAGCAATCAGCCCCAGCATTTT. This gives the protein CASAPTGGISNQPQHF.

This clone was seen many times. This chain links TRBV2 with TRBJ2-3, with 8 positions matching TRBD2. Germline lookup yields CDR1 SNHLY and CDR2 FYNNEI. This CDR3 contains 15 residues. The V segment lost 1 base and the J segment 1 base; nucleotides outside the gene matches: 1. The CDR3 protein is CASSEGTSRTDTQYF. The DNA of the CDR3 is TGTGCCAGCAGTGAAGGGACTAGCCGCACAGATACGCAGTATTTT.

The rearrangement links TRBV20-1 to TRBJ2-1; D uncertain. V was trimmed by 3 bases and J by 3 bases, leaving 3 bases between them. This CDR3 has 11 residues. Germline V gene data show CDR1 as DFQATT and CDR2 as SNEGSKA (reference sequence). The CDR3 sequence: CSASGYNEQFF. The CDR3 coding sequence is TGCAGTGCTAGCGGCTACAATGAGCAGTTCTTC.